The clone carrying this TCR beta chain was seen many times. Trimming cost V 4 bases and J 8 bases, with 11 bases left between them. Germline V lookup: CDR1 MNHEY, CDR2 SVGEGT. The CDR3 is 12 amino acids. TCRdb reprocessed the reads via MiXCR and lists one record per CDR3 protein. The sample includes some 150,000 distinct CDR3 sequences, about 6.5% of them seen just once. The sample belongs to a study of T cell repertoires in cytomegalovirus infection. Study-wide background: TCR beta signatures that were public indicated CMV infection and matching HLA type.

This receptor was taken from a human donor in good health (CMV status not recorded). Some clones in this sample may be carry-over from other donors' samples. Sequencing used PBMCs. This chain uses TRBV6-2 or TRBV6-3 with TRBJ1-2, with D unclear. The CDR3 loop reads CASSSTSYGYTF. CDR3 coding DNA: TGTGCCAGCAGTTCTACAAGCTACGGCTACACCTTC.